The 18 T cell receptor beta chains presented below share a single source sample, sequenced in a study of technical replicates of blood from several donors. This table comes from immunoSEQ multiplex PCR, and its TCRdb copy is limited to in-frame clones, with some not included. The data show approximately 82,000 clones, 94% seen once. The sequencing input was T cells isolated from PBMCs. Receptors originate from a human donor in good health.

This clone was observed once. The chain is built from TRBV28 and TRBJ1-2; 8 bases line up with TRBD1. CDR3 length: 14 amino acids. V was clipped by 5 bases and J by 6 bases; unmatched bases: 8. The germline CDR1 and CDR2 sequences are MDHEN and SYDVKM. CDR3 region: CASSTPQGADGYTF. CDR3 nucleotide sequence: TGTGCCAGCAGTACACCTCAGGGGGCGGATGGCTACACCTTC.

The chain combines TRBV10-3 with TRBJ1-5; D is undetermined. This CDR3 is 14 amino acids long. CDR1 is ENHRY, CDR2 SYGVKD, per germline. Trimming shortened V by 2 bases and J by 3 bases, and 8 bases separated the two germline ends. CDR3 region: CAISEGPNNQPQHF. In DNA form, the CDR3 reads TGTGCCATCAGTGAGGGGCCGAACAATCAGCCCCAGCATTTT.

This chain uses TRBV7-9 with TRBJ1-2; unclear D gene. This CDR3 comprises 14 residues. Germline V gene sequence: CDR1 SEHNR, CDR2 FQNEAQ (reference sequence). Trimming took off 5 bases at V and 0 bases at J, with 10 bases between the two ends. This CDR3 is CASSPDWTNYGYTF. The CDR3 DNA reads TGTGCCAGCAGCCCCGACTGGACTAACTATGGCTACACCTTC.

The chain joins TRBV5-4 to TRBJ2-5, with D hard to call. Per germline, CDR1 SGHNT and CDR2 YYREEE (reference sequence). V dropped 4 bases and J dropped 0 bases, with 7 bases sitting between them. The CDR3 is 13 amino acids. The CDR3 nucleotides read TGTGCCAGCAGCCCGCAGAACCAAGAGACCCAGTACTTC. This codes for CASSPQNQETQYF.

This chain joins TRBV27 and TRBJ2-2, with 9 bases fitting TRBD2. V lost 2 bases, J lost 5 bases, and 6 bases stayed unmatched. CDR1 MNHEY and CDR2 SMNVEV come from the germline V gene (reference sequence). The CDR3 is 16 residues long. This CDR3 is CASSLASGIATGELFF. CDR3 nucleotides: TGTGCCAGCAGTTTAGCTAGCGGGATCGCGACCGGGGAGCTGTTTTTT.

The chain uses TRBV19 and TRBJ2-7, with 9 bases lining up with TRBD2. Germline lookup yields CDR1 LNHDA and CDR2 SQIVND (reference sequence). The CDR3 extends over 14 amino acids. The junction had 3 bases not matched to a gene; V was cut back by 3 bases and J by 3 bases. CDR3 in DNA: TGTGCCAGTAGTATTGGTAGCGGGGGCTACGAGCAGTACTTC. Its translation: CASSIGSGGYEQYF.

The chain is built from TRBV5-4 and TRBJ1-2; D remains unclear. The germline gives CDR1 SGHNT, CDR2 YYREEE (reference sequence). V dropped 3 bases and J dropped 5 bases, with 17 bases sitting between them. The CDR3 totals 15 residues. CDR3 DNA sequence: TGTGCCAGCAGCTCGGTCGCCAAAGCAAATTATGGCTACACCTTC. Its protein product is CASSSVAKANYGYTF.

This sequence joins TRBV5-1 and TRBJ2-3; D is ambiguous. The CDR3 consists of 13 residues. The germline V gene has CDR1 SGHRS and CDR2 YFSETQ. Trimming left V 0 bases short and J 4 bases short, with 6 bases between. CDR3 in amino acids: CASSLDAADTQYF. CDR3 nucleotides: TGCGCCAGCAGCTTGGACGCGGCAGATACGCAGTATTTT.

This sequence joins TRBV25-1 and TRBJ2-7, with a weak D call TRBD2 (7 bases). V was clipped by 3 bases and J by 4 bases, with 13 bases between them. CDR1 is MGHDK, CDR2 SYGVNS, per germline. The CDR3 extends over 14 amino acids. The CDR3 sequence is CASSDPGGPYEQYF. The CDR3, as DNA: TGTGCCAGCAGTGACCCCGGGGGGCCGTACGAGCAGTACTTC.

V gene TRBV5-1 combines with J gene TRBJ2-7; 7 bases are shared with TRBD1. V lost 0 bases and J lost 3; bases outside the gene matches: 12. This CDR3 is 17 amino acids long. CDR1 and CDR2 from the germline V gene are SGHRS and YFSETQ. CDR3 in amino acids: CASSLEGFRDSNYEQYF. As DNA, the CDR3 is TGCGCCAGCAGCTTGGAAGGTTTCCGGGACAGTAACTACGAGCAGTACTTC. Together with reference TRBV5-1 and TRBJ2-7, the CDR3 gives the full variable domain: KAGVTQTPRYLIKTRGQQVTLSCSPISGHRSVSWYQQTPGQGLQFLFEYFSETQRNKGNFPGRFSGRQFSNSRSEMNVSTLELGDSALYLCASSLEGFRDSNYEQYFGPGTRLTVT.

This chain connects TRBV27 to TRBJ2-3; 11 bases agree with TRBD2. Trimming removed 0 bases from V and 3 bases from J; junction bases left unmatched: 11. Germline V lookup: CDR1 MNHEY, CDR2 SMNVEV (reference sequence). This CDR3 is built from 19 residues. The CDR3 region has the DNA TGTGCCAGCAGTTTATCGGCAGGTTCGGGACTAGCGGATACAGATACGCAGTATTTT. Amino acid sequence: CASSLSAGSGLADTDTQYF.

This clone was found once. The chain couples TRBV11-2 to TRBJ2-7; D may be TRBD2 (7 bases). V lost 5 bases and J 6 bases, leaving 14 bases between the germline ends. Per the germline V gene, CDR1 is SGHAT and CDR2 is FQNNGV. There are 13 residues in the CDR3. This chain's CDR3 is CASSEGEGREQYF. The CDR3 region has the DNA TGTGCCAGCAGCGAGGGGGAGGGTCGCGAGCAGTACTTC. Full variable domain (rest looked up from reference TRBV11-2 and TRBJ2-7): EAGVAQSPRYKIIEKRQSVAFWCNPISGHATLYWYQQILGQGPKLLIQFQNNGVVDDSQLPKDRFSAERLKGVDSTLKIQPAKLEDSAVYLCASSEGEGREQYFGPGTRLTVT.

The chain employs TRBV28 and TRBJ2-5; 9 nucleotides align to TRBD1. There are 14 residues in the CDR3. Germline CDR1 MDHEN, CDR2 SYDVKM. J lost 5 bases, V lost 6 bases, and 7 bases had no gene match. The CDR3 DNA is TGTGCCAGCAGGCGGGACAGGGTGACGGAGACCCAGTACTTC. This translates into CASRRDRVTETQYF.

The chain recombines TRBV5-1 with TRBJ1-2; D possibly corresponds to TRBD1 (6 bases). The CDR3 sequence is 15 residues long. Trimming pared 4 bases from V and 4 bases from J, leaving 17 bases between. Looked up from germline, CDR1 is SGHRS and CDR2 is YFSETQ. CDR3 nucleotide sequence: TGCGCCAGCAGCCCCGACGGACAGAACCTCTATGGCTACACCTTC. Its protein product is CASSPDGQNLYGYTF.

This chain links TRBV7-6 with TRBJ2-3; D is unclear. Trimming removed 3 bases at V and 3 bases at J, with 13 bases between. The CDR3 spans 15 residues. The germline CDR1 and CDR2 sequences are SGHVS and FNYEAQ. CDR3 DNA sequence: TGTGCCAGCAGCTTTCGGAGCATTACAACAGATACGCAGTATTTT. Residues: CASSFRSITTDTQYF.

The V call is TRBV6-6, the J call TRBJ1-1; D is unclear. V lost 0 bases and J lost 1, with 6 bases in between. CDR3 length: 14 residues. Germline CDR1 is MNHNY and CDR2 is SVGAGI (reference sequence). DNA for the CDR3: TGTGCCAGCAGTTACTCGAGATCGAACACTGAAGCTTTCTTT. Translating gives CASSYSRSNTEAFF.

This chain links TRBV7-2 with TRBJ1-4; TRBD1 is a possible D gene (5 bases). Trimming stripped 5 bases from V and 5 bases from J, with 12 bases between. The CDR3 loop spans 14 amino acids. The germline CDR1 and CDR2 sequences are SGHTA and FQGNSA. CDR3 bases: TGTGCCAGCAGCCGGTTCCAGGGAAATGAAAAACTGTTTTTT. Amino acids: CASSRFQGNEKLFF. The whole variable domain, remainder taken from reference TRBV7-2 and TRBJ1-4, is GAGVSQSPSNKVTEKGKDVELRCDPISGHTALYWYRQSLGQGLEFLIYFQGNSAPDKSGLPSDRFSAERTGGSVSTLTIQRTQQEDSAVYLCASSRFQGNEKLFFGSGTQLSVL.

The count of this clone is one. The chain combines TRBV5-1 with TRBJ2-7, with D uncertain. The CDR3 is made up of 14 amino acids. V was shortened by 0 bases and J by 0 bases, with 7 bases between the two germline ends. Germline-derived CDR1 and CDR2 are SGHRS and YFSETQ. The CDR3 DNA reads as TGCGCCAGCAGCTTGGATGACTTCTCCTACGAGCAGTACTTC. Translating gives CASSLDDFSYEQYF.